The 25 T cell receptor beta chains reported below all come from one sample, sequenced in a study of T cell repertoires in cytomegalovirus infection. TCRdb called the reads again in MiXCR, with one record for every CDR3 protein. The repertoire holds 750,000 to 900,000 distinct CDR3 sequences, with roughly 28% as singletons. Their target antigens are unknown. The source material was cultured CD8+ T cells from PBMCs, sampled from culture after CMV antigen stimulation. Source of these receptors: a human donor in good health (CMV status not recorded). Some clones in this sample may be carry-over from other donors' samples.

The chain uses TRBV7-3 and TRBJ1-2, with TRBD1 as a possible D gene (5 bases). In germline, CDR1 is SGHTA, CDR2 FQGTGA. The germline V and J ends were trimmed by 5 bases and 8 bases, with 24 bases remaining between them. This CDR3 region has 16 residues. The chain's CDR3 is CASSPGPAGGLSGYTF. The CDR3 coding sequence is TGTGCCAGCAGCCCAGGGCCGGCGGGCGGTTTGTCGGGCTACACCTTC.

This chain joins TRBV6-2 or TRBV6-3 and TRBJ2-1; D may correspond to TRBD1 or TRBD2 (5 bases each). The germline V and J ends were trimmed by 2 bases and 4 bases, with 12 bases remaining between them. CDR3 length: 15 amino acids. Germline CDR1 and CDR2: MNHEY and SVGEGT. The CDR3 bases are TGTGCCAGCAGTTACGGGGCGGGCCGATACAATGAGCAGTTCTTC. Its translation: CASSYGAGRYNEQFF.

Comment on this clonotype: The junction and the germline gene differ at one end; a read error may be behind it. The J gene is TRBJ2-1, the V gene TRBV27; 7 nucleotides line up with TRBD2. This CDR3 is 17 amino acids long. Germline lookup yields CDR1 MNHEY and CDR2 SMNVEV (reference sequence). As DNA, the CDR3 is TGTGCCAGCACTTTATATCCCGGGAGGAACTCCTACAATGAGCAGTTCTTC. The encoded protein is CASTLYPGRNSYNEQFF.

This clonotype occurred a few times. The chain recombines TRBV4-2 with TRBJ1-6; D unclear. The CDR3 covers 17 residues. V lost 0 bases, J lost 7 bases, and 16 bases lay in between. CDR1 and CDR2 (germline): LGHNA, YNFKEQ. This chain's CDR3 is CASSQERAGTPNSPLHF. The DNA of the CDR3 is TGTGCCAGCAGCCAAGAAAGGGCCGGAACGCCGAATTCACCCCTCCACTTT.

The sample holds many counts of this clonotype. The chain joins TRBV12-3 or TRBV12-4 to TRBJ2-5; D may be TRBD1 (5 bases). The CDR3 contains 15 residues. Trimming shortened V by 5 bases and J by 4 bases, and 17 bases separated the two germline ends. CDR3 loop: CASSHSDNPPETQYF. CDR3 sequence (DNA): TGTGCCAGCAGTCACTCGGACAACCCCCCAGAGACCCAGTACTTC.

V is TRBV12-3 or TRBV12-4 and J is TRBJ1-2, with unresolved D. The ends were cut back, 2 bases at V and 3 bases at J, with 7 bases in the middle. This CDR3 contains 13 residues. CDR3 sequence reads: CASSLQYHYGYTF. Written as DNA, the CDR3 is TGTGCCAGCAGTTTACAGTATCACTATGGCTACACCTTC.

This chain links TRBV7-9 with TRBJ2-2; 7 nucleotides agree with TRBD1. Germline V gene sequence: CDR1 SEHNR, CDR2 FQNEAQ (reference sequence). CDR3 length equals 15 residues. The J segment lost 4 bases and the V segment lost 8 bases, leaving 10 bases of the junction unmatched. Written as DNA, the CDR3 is TGTGCCAGCGGCCCTCGAGGGGGCGGCACCGGGGAGCTGTTTTTT. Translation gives CASGPRGGGTGELFF.

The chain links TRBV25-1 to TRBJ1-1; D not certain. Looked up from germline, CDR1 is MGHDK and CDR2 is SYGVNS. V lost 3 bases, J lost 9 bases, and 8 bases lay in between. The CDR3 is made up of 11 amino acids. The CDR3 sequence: CASSDLQKAFF. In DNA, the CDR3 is TGTGCCAGCAGTGATCTACAGAAAGCTTTCTTT.

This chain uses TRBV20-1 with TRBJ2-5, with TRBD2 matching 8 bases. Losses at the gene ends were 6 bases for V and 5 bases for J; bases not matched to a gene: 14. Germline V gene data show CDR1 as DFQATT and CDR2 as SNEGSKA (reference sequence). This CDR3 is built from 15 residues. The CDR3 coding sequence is TGCAGTGCCCCCGGGGGGGGCGCATTGTGGGAGACCCAGTACTTC. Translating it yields CSAPGGGALWETQYF.

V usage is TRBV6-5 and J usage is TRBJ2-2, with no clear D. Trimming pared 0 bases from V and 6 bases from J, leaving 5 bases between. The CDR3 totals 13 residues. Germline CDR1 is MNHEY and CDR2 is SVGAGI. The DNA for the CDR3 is TGTGCCAGCAGTTACTCGAGACCCGGGGAGCTGTTTTTT. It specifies CASSYSRPGELFF.

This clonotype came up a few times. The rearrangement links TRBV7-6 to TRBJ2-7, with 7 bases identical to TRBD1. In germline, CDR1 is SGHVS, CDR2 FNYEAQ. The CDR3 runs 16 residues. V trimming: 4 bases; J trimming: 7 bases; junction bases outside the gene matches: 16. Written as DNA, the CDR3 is TGTGCCAGCAGCTCCCCTATGGGGACAGAGGGACGGGAGCAGTACTTC. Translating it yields CASSSPMGTEGREQYF.

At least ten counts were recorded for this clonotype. The CDR3, as DNA: TGTGCCAGCAGCTACCGGTTGCGAGCGGGGATAACCGGGGAGCTGTTTTTT. This translates into CASSYRLRAGITGELFF. This chain connects TRBV7-2 to TRBJ2-2; TRBD2 aligns across 7 bases. The ends lost 4 bases at V and 5 bases at J; junction bases unmatched: 13. This CDR3 comprises 17 residues. Germline CDR1 reads SGHTA; CDR2 reads FQGNSA. The whole variable domain, remainder taken from reference TRBV7-2 and TRBJ2-2, is GAGVSQSPSNKVTEKGKDVELRCDPISGHTALYWYRQSLGQGLEFLIYFQGNSAPDKSGLPSDRFSAERTGGSVSTLTIQRTQQEDSAVYLCASSYRLRAGITGELFFGEGSRLTVL.

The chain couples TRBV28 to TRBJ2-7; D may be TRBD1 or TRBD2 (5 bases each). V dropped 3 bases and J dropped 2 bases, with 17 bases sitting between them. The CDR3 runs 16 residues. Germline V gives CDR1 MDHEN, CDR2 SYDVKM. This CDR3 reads CASSFRSGPRTYEQYV. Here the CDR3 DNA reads TGTGCCAGCAGTTTCCGCTCGGGGCCGCGGACCTACGAGCAGTACGTC.

In DNA form, the CDR3 reads TGTGCCAGACTTTTATGCGGACGGGACACCGGGGAGCTGTTTTTT. Amino acids: CARLLCGRDTGELFF. The V gene is TRBV19, the J gene TRBJ2-2; D not certain. The CDR3 extends over 15 amino acids. Germline V gene lookup returns CDR1 LNHDA and CDR2 SQIVND (reference sequence). The V and J ends lost 9 bases and 3 bases respectively, with 17 bases between them.

In nucleotides, the CDR3 is TGTGCCAGCAGAATAACAGGGCGTTCACCCCTCCACTTT. As protein: CASRITGRSPLHF. The genes are TRBV5-8 and TRBJ1-6, with D tentatively TRBD1 (6 bases). The V gene lost 5 bases and the J gene lost 9 bases, with 12 bases spanning the gap. Germline V CDR1 and CDR2: SGHTS, YDEGEE. The CDR3 runs 13 residues.

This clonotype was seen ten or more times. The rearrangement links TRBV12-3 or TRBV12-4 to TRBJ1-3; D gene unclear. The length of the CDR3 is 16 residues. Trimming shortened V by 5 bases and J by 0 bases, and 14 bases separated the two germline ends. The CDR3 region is CASSILTATSGNTIYF. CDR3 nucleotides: TGTGCCAGCAGTATATTAACAGCTACCTCTGGAAACACCATATATTTT.

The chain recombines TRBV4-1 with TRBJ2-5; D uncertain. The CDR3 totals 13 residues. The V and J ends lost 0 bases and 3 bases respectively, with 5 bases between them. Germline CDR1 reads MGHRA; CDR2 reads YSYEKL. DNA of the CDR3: TGCGCCAGCAGCCAAGAAGGAGAAGAGACCCAGTACTTC. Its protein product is CASSQEGEETQYF.

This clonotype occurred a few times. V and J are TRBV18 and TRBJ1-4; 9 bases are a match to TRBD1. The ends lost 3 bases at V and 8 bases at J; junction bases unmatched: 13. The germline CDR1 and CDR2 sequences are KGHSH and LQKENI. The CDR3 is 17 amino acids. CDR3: CASSPEGIGTGREKLFF. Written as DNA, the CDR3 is TGTGCCAGCTCACCGGAGGGTATCGGGACAGGGCGAGAAAAACTGTTTTTT.

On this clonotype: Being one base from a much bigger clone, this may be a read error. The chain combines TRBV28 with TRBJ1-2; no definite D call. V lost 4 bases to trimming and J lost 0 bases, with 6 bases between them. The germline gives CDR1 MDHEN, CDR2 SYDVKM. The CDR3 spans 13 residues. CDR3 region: CASSSLANYGYTF. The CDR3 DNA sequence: TGTGCCAGCAGTTCCCTAGCTAACTATGGCTACACCTTC.

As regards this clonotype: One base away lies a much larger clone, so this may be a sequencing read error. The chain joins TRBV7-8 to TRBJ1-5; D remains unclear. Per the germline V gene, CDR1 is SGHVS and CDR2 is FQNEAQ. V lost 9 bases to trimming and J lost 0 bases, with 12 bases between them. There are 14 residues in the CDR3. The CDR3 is CARSPSDSNQPQHF. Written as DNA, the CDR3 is TGTGCCAGGAGCCCGTCAGATAGCAATCAGCCCCAGCATTTT.

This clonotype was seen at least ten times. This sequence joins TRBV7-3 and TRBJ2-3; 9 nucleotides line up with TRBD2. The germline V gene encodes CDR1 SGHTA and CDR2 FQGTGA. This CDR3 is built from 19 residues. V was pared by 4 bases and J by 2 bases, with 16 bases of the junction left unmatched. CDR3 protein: CASSSPLAGDLPHTDTQYF. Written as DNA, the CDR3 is TGTGCCAGCAGCTCCCCCTTAGCGGGGGACCTCCCACACACAGATACGCAGTATTTT.

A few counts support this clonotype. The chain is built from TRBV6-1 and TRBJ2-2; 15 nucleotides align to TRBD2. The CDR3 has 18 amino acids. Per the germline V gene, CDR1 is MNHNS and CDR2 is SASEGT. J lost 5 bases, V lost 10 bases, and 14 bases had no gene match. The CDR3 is CATPRGPGLAGGTGELFF. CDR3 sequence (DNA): TGTGCCACCCCCCGAGGACCAGGACTAGCGGGGGGGACCGGGGAGCTGTTTTTT.

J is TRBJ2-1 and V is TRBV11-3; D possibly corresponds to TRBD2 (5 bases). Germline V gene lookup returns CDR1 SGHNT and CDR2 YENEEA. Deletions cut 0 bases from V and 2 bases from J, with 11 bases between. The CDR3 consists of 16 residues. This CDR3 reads CASSLDGVSAYNEQFF. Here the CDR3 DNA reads TGTGCCAGCAGCTTAGACGGGGTCAGTGCCTACAATGAGCAGTTCTTC.

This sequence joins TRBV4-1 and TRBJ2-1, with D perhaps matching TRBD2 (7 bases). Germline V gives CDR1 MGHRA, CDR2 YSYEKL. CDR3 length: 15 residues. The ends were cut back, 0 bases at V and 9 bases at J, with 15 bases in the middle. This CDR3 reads CASSQDRAGATEQFF. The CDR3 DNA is TGCGCCAGCAGCCAAGACCGGGCGGGGGCTACTGAGCAGTTCTTC.

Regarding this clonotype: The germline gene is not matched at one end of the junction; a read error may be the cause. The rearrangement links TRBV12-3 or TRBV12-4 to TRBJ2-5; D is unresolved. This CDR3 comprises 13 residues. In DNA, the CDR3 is TGTGTCAGCAGTACCCATAACCAAGAGACCCAGTACTTC. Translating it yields CVSSTHNQETQYF.